Detailed here is one T cell receptor (beta chain). Trimming left V 1 base short and J 10 bases short, with 14 bases between. This CDR3 has 15 residues. Germline CDR1 MGHRA, CDR2 YSYEKL. The data stem from a study of CD8+ T cells in alopecia areata. Study information: The study gave treated patients oral tofacitinib at 5 to 10 mg twice daily. Treated patients received severity scores based on the percentage of scalp area affected.

Sample treatment: oral pan-JAK inhibitor, 5-10 mg twice daily. The study team obtained lesional scalp punch biopsies and peripheral blood from alopecia areata patients. The authors extracted RNA and reverse transcribed it into cDNA as the sequencing template. Here immunoSEQ multiplex PCR was the method, and the copy in TCRdb shows in-frame clones only, minus some. Of fewer than 250,000 clones in the sample, around 65% were seen once. The starting material was CD4+ T cells sorted from blood, obtained at week 4, from a patient treated with tofacitinib. This receptor was obtained from a human donor with alopecia areata. The chain joins TRBV4-1 to TRBJ1-6; D unresolved. The CDR3 nucleotides are TGCGCCAGCAGCCAAGGAGGGCAGGAGAGGTCACCCCTCCACTTT. Amino acid sequence: CASSQGGQERSPLHF.